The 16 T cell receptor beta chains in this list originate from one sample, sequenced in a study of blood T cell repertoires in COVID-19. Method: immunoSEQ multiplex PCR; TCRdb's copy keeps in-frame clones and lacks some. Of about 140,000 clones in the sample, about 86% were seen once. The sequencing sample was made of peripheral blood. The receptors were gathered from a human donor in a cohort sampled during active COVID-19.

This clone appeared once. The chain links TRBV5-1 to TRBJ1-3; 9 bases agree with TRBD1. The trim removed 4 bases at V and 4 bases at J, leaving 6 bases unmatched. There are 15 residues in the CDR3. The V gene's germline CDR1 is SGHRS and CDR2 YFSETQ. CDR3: CASSPGQGKGNTIYF. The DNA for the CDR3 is TGCGCCAGCAGCCCTGGACAGGGGAAAGGAAACACCATATATTTT.

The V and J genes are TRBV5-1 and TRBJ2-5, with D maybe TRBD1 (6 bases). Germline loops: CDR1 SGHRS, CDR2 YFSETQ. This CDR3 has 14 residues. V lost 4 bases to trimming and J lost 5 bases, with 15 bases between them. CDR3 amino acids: CASSASQGPETQYF. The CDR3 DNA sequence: TGCGCCAGCAGCGCCTCACAGGGTCCCGAGACCCAGTACTTC.

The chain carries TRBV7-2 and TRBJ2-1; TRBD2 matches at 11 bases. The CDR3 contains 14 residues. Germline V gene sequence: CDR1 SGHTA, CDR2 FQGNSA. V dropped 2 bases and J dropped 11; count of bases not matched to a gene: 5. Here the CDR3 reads CASSLLAGGTQQFF. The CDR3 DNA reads TGTGCCAGCAGCTTATTAGCGGGGGGGACTCAGCAGTTCTTC.

The CDR3 loop is CASSQDTTSYNEQFF. The CDR3 DNA reads TGCGCCAGCAGCCAAGATACTACCTCCTACAATGAGCAGTTCTTC. The rearrangement joins TRBV4-3 to TRBJ2-1; no clear D gene. Trimming removed 0 bases at V and 0 bases at J, with 6 bases between. CDR3 length: 15 residues. Germline CDR1 LGHNA, CDR2 YSLEER.

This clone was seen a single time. The chain's CDR3 is CATSRVLAGGYWAYEQYF. In DNA, the CDR3 is TGTGCCACCAGCAGAGTACTAGCGGGAGGATATTGGGCCTACGAGCAGTACTTC. The chain combines TRBV15 with TRBJ2-7; 12 positions match TRBD2. This CDR3 contains 18 residues. Germline V CDR1 and CDR2: LNHNV, YYDKDF (reference sequence). V was clipped by 1 base and J by 2 bases; unmatched bases: 9.

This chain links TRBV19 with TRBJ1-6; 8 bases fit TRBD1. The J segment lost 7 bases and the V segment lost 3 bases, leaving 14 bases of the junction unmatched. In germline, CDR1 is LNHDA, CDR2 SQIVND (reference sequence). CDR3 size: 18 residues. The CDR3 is CASSIVQTGARRNSPLHF. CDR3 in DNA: TGTGCCAGTAGTATCGTTCAGACAGGGGCCCGTCGGAATTCACCCCTCCACTTT.

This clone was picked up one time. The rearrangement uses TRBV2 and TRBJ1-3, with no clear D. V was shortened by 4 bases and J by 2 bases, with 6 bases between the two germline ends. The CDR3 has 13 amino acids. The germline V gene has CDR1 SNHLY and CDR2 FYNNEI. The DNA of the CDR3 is TGTGCCAGCAGTGTTCAAACTGGAAACACCATATATTTT. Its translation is CASSVQTGNTIYF.

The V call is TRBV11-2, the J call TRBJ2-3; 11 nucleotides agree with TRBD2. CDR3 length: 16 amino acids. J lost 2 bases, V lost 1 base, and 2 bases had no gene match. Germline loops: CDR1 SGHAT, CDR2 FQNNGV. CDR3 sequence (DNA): TGTGCCAGCAGCTTAGGACTAGCGGGATTCACAGATACGCAGTATTTT. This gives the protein CASSLGLAGFTDTQYF. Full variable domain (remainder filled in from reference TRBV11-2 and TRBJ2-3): EAGVAQSPRYKIIEKRQSVAFWCNPISGHATLYWYQQILGQGPKLLIQFQNNGVVDDSQLPKDRFSAERLKGVDSTLKIQPAKLEDSAVYLCASSLGLAGFTDTQYFGPGTRLTVL.

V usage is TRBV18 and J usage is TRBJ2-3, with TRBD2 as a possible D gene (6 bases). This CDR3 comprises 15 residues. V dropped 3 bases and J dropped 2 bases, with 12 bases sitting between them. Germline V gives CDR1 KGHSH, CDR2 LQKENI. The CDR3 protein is CASSPPGLTTDTQYF. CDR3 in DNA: TGTGCCAGCTCACCGCCGGGACTCACCACAGATACGCAGTATTTT.

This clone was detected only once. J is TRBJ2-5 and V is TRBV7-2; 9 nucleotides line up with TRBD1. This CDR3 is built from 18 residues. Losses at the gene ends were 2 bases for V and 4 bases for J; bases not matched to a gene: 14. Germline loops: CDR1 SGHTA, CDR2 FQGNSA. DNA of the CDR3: TGTGCCAGCAGCTTATTGGCGCGGGGGACAGGGAGGGCAGAGACCCAGTACTTC. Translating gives CASSLLARGTGRAETQYF. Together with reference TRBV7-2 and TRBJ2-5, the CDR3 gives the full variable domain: GAGVSQSPSNKVTEKGKDVELRCDPISGHTALYWYRQSLGQGLEFLIYFQGNSAPDKSGLPSDRFSAERTGGSVSTLTIQRTQQEDSAVYLCASSLLARGTGRAETQYFGPGTRLLVL.

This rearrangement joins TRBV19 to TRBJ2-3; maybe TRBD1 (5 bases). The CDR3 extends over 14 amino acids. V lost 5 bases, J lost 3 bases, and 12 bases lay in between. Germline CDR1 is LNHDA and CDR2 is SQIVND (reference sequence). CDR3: CASSLTVMTDTQYF. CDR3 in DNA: TGTGCCAGTAGTCTGACAGTGATGACAGATACGCAGTATTTT. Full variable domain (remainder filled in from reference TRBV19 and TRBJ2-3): DGGITQSPKYLFRKEGQNVTLSCEQNLNHDAMYWYRQDPGQGLRLIYYSQIVNDFQKGDIAEGYSVSREKKESFPLTVTSAQKNPTAFYLCASSLTVMTDTQYFGPGTRLTVL.

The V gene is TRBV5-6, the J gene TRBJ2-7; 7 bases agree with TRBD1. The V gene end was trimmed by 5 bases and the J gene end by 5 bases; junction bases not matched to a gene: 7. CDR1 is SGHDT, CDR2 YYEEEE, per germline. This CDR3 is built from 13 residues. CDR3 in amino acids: CASSVTGMNEQYF. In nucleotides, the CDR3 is TGTGCCAGCAGTGTGACAGGGATGAACGAGCAGTACTTC.

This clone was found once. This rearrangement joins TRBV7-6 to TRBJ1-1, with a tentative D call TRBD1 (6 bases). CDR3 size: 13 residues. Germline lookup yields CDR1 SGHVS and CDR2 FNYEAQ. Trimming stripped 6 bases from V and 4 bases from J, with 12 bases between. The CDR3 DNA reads TGTGCCAGCAGTTCACAGGGCGGCACTGAAGCTTTCTTT. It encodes CASSSQGGTEAFF.

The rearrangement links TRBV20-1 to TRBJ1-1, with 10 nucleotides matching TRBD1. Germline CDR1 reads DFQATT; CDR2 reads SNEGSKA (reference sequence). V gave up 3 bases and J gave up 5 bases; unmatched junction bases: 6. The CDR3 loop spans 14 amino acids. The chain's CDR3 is CSASTDRGFTEAFF. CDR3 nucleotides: TGCAGTGCTAGTACGGACAGGGGGTTTACTGAAGCTTTCTTT.

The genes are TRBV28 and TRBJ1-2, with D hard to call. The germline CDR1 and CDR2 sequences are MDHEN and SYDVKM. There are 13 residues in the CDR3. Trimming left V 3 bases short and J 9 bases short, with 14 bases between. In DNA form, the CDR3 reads TGTGCCAGCAGTTTGTTCAGGACTCATAGCTACACCTTC. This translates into CASSLFRTHSYTF.

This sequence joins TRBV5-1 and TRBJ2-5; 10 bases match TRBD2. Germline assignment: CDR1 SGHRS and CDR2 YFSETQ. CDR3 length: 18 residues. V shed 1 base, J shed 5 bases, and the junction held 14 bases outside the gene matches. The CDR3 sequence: CASSLMASGSGVSETQYF. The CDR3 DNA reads TGCGCCAGCAGCTTGATGGCTAGCGGGAGTGGGGTCTCGGAGACCCAGTACTTC.